Shown below are 24 T cell receptor beta chains from a single sample sequenced in a study of cytomegalovirus exposure and HLA in healthy donors. The study ran its PCR with 60 Vbeta and 13 Jbeta primers. Only in-frame clones appear in the TCRdb table, and some are missing; sequencing was by immunoSEQ multiplex PCR. The data contain more than 95,000 clones, over 70% of them seen just once; the ten biggest clones take up more than 3%. Sequencing was performed on PBMCs. The receptor set was obtained from a woman in her 50s in good health and CMV-seronegative.

V usage is TRBV19 and J usage is TRBJ2-7; the match to TRBD2 covers 12 bases. Germline loops: CDR1 LNHDA, CDR2 SQIVND (reference sequence). The junction had 9 bases not matched to a gene; V was cut back by 7 bases and J by 2 bases. The CDR3 is 16 amino acids. Here the CDR3 reads CASTLAGGPGTYEQYF. The DNA of the CDR3 is TGTGCCAGTACTCTAGCGGGAGGGCCGGGCACCTACGAGCAGTACTTC. The complete variable domain, with remaining parts taken from reference TRBV19 and TRBJ2-7, reads DGGITQSPKYLFRKEGQNVTLSCEQNLNHDAMYWYRQDPGQGLRLIYYSQIVNDFQKGDIAEGYSVSREKKESFPLTVTSAQKNPTAFYLCASTLAGGPGTYEQYFGPGTRLTVT.

This clone has a handful of counts. The rearrangement joins TRBV30 to TRBJ1-3; tentatively, D is TRBD1 (6 bases). Trimming shortened V by 1 base and J by 0 bases, and 10 bases separated the two germline ends. This CDR3 spans 15 amino acids. Germline assignment: CDR1 GTSNPN and CDR2 SVGIG (reference sequence). The CDR3 DNA sequence: TGTGCCTGGAGTGAGGACAGTAACTCTGGAAACACCATATATTTT. This codes for CAWSEDSNSGNTIYF.

The V and J genes are TRBV5-5 and TRBJ2-1; 9 positions agree with TRBD2. CDR1 is SGHKS and CDR2 is YYEKEE in the germline V gene (reference sequence). With V trimmed by 5 bases and J by 8 bases, 11 bases remained unmatched. This CDR3 has 15 residues. This CDR3 reads CASRLTSGRWDEQFF. The CDR3 nucleotides read TGTGCCAGCAGGCTTACCAGCGGGAGGTGGGATGAGCAGTTCTTC.

The J gene is TRBJ2-7, the V gene TRBV19, with 7 bases aligning to TRBD2. The CDR3 runs 16 residues. Germline V gene lookup returns CDR1 LNHDA and CDR2 SQIVND (reference sequence). The V and J ends lost 5 bases and 0 bases, in that order; junction bases with no gene match: 10. CDR3 sequence reads: CASSPILGGSSYEQYF. CDR3 DNA: TGTGCCAGTAGTCCGATTCTGGGAGGGAGCTCCTACGAGCAGTACTTC.

V and J are TRBV7-2 and TRBJ2-3; 10 bases are shared with TRBD2. The V segment lost 3 bases and the J segment 4 bases; nucleotides outside the gene matches: 1. The CDR3 is 14 amino acids. Germline V lookup: CDR1 SGHTA, CDR2 FQGNSA. The CDR3 DNA reads TGTGCCAGCAGCTTTAGCGGGAGGTCAGATACGCAGTATTTT. Its protein is CASSFSGRSDTQYF.

This clone was observed a single time. At one boundary the junction diverges from the germline segment, which might be a read error. This sample includes further DNA sequences coding for the same CDR3. The chain has TRBV12-5 and TRBJ1-1; the D is unclear. Germline CDR1 is LGHNT and CDR2 is FRNRAP. This CDR3 spans 12 amino acids. The CDR3 sequence: CASGLSPLEAFF. For the CDR3, the DNA is TGTGCTAGTGGTTTGTCCCCACTTGAAGCCTTCTTT.

The chain combines TRBV11-3 with TRBJ2-2; no reliable D call. Germline V gives CDR1 SGHNT, CDR2 YENEEA. This CDR3 comprises 13 residues. Deletions cut 5 bases from V and 0 bases from J, with 4 bases between. The CDR3 sequence: CASSLANTGELFF. The CDR3 DNA follows: TGTGCCAGCAGCCTCGCGAACACCGGGGAGCTGTTTTTT.

The chain uses TRBV7-9 and TRBJ2-7; TRBD1 matches at 12 bases. V shed 3 bases and J 4 bases; nucleotides not matched to a gene: 13. This CDR3 is built from 18 residues. Germline CDR1 reads SEHNR; CDR2 reads FQNEAQ (reference sequence). Written as DNA, the CDR3 is TGTGCCAGCAGCTTGGCTGGGACAGGGGGCTACCTTTCGTACGAGCAGTACTTC. It is translated as CASSLAGTGGYLSYEQYF.

This clone was detected only a few times. The chain carries TRBV6-6 and TRBJ2-5, with TRBD1 identical over 10 bases. With V trimmed by 5 bases and J by 5 bases, 5 bases remained unmatched. Germline assignment: CDR1 MNHNY and CDR2 SVGAGI (reference sequence). This CDR3 comprises 14 residues. CDR3 region: CASSKTGGLETQYF. The CDR3, as DNA: TGTGCCAGCAGTAAGACAGGGGGCTTGGAGACCCAGTACTTC.

The table lists this clone with a few counts. This chain uses TRBV18 with TRBJ2-2; unclear D gene. Germline V gene lookup returns CDR1 KGHSH and CDR2 LQKENI. Trimming removed 1 base at V and 7 bases at J, with 10 bases between. The CDR3 sequence is 14 residues long. The CDR3 DNA is TGTGCCAGCTCACCACGCGCGGTCATCGGGGAGCTGTTTTTT. Translation: CASSPRAVIGELFF.

The chain uses TRBV28 and TRBJ1-1, with TRBD1 matching 7 bases. The CDR3 runs to 13 residues. After removal of 5 bases from V and 9 bases from J, the junction contained 9 bases not matched to a gene. Germline CDR1 and CDR2: MDHEN and SYDVKM. The chain's CDR3 is CASSRVRGSKAFF. The CDR3 nucleotides are TGTGCCAGCAGTAGGGTCAGGGGGAGCAAAGCTTTCTTT.

The chain couples TRBV7-9 to TRBJ2-3; weak D call: TRBD2 (6 bases). CDR3 size: 18 residues. Trimming cost V 5 bases and J 2 bases, with 23 bases left between them. Germline V gene lookup returns CDR1 SEHNR and CDR2 FQNEAQ (reference sequence). CDR3 loop: CASSIRSPLASVTDTQYF. CDR3 nucleotides: TGTGCCAGCAGCATCCGATCCCCTCTAGCGTCGGTCACAGATACGCAGTATTTT. Full variable domain (outside the CDR3, taken from reference TRBV7-9 and TRBJ2-3): DTGVSQNPRHKITKRGQNVTFRCDPISEHNRLYWYRQTLGQGPEFLTYFQNEAQLEKSRLLSDRFSAERPKGSFSTLEIQRTEQGDSAMYLCASSIRSPLASVTDTQYFGPGTRLTVL.

In its sample, this clone was seen a few times. The J gene is TRBJ2-5, the V gene TRBV30; TRBD2 matches at 9 bases. The CDR3 extends over 16 amino acids. Germline CDR1 and CDR2: GTSNPN and SVGIG (reference sequence). The CDR3 bases are TGTGCTCAACGGGGGGAGGGGACTAGCAAAGGAAAGACCCAGTACTTC. The encoded protein is CAQRGEGTSKGKTQYF.

This CDR3 reads CASSAPPGLRNEQFF. For the CDR3, the DNA is TGTGCCAGCAGCGCTCCTCCGGGACTACGCAATGAGCAGTTCTTC. The chain carries TRBV7-9 and TRBJ2-1; 7 nucleotides match TRBD2. With V trimmed by 5 bases and J by 6 bases, 10 bases remained unmatched. Per germline, CDR1 SEHNR and CDR2 FQNEAQ (reference sequence). The CDR3 runs 15 residues.

This sequence joins TRBV28 and TRBJ2-6; D perhaps matches TRBD1 (5 bases). This CDR3 contains 15 residues. V was clipped by 4 bases and J by 4 bases, with 11 bases between them. CDR1 MDHEN and CDR2 SYDVKM come from the germline V gene. DNA of the CDR3: TGTGCCAGCAGTTCACAGGTATCCGGGGCCAACGTCCTGACTTTC. Its translation: CASSSQVSGANVLTF.

The chain couples TRBV11-2 to TRBJ2-2; 8 bases map to TRBD2. Germline loops: CDR1 SGHAT, CDR2 FQNNGV. This CDR3 region has 15 residues. With V trimmed by 4 bases and J by 2 bases, 3 bases remained unmatched. CDR3 amino acids: CASSWSGRNTGELFF. The CDR3 DNA is TGTGCCAGCAGCTGGAGCGGGAGAAACACCGGGGAGCTGTTTTTT. Full variable domain (outside the CDR3, taken from reference TRBV11-2 and TRBJ2-2): EAGVAQSPRYKIIEKRQSVAFWCNPISGHATLYWYQQILGQGPKLLIQFQNNGVVDDSQLPKDRFSAERLKGVDSTLKIQPAKLEDSAVYLCASSWSGRNTGELFFGEGSRLTVL.

A single count supports this clone. V is TRBV4-3 and J is TRBJ2-1; TRBD2 aligns across 15 bases. The CDR3 consists of 17 residues. From germline, CDR1 is LGHNA and CDR2 YSLEER. V lost 1 base to trimming and J lost 6 bases; unmatched junction nucleotides: 4. The chain's CDR3 is CASSQGTSGRAGNEQFF. CDR3 DNA: TGCGCCAGCAGCCAAGGGACTAGCGGGAGGGCCGGCAATGAGCAGTTCTTC.

This clone was observed a handful of times. The chain has TRBV7-6 and TRBJ2-7, with a weak D call TRBD2 (6 bases). The CDR3 totals 15 residues. V was shortened by 1 base and J by 0 bases, with 10 bases between the two germline ends. The germline CDR1 and CDR2 sequences are SGHVS and FNYEAQ. CDR3 protein: CASSLDGSSSYEQYF. CDR3 sequence (DNA): TGTGCCAGCAGCTTAGACGGGAGTAGCTCCTACGAGCAGTACTTC.

The rearrangement joins TRBV19 to TRBJ1-5; the match to TRBD1 covers 8 bases. V dropped 5 bases and J dropped 2; count of bases not matched to a gene: 2. The CDR3 runs to 14 residues. Germline-derived CDR1 and CDR2 are LNHDA and SQIVND (reference sequence). The CDR3 here is CASSSTGGNQPQHF. As DNA, the CDR3 is TGTGCCAGTAGTTCGACAGGGGGCAATCAGCCCCAGCATTTT.

The chain uses TRBV29-1 and TRBJ1-2, with 7 bases identical to TRBD1. Germline V lookup: CDR1 SQVTM, CDR2 ANQGSEA. Losses at the gene ends were 7 bases for V and 8 bases for J; bases not matched to a gene: 7. The CDR3 length is 11 residues. DNA of the CDR3: TGCAGCGCTCAGGGGGTAGACGGCTACACCTTC. Translating gives CSAQGVDGYTF.

This sequence joins TRBV2 and TRBJ2-1, with a weak D call TRBD1 (6 bases). Trimming took 6 bases from V and 6 from J, leaving 9 bases between them. Looked up from germline, CDR1 is SNHLY and CDR2 is FYNNEI. The CDR3 extends over 12 amino acids. The CDR3 nucleotides are TGTGCCAGCAGGATACAGGGCAATGAGCAGTTCTTC. It is translated as CASRIQGNEQFF.

This clone turned up a few times. This chain joins TRBV7-9 and TRBJ1-2, with TRBD1 identical over 7 bases. Trimming removed 5 bases from V and 4 bases from J; junction bases left unmatched: 10. Germline CDR1 SEHNR, CDR2 FQNEAQ (reference sequence). The length of the CDR3 is 15 residues. The CDR3 DNA reads as TGTGCCAGCAGCGAGCGGACAGGACCCTTCTATGGCTACACCTTC. This sequence encodes CASSERTGPFYGYTF.

This clone was counted between two and nine times. The chain is built from TRBV6-1 and TRBJ2-5, with unresolved D. Trimming removed 7 bases from V and 1 base from J, with 7 bases in between. Germline CDR1 reads MNHNS; CDR2 reads SASEGT. The CDR3 covers 12 residues. CDR3 protein: CASKHPQETQYF. In DNA form, the CDR3 reads TGTGCCAGCAAACACCCCCAAGAGACCCAGTACTTC.

Regarding this clone: The junction shows a germline mismatch at one end, possibly a read error. V gene TRBV7-9 combines with J gene TRBJ1-1; unclear D gene. The CDR3 runs to 14 residues. Germline-derived CDR1 and CDR2 are SEHNR and FQNEAQ (reference sequence). The CDR3 sequence is CSSSLAAGIPEAFF. In nucleotides, the CDR3 is TGTTCCAGCAGCTTAGCGGCCGGGATCCCTGAAGCTTTCTTT.